Following are 30 T cell receptor beta chains from one sample sequenced in a study of technical replicates of blood from a few donors. The table came from immunoSEQ multiplex PCR; TCRdb's copy has only in-frame clones and leaves some out. The top ten clones hold 0.35% to 0.45% of a sample with more than 65,000 clones, about nine tenths of them seen once. The sequenced sample consisted of T cells isolated from PBMCs. The receptors shown here come from a human donor in good health. Some clones in this sample may be carry-over from other donors' samples.

This clone has a single count. The V and J genes are TRBV5-1 and TRBJ1-1; tentatively, D is TRBD1 (5 bases). There are 16 residues in the CDR3. CDR1 and CDR2 from the germline V gene are SGHRS and YFSETQ. Trimming shortened V by 0 bases and J by 4 bases, and 16 bases separated the two germline ends. The CDR3, as DNA: TGCGCCAGCAGCTTGGCCAACATGGGGGGGAGCACTGAAGCTTTCTTT. Protein product: CASSLANMGGSTEAFF.

This rearrangement joins TRBV7-8 to TRBJ1-1, with D perhaps TRBD1 (5 bases). Trimming cost V 3 bases and J 1 base, with 18 bases left between them. Germline assignment: CDR1 SGHVS and CDR2 FQNEAQ. The CDR3 length is 17 residues. CDR3 in amino acids: CASSFSREGRGNTEAFF. The CDR3 DNA follows: TGTGCCAGCAGCTTCTCCAGGGAGGGTAGGGGGAACACTGAAGCTTTCTTT. The complete variable domain, with remaining parts taken from reference TRBV7-8 and TRBJ1-1, reads GAGVSQSPRYKVAKRGQDVALRCDPISGHVSLFWYQQALGQGPEFLTYFQNEAQLDKSGLPSDRFFAERPEGSVSTLKIQRTQQEDSAVYLCASSFSREGRGNTEAFFGQGTRLTVV.

This clone was detected only a few times. V usage is TRBV10-3 and J usage is TRBJ2-7; tentative D call: TRBD2 (5 bases). This CDR3 comprises 13 residues. Trimming left V 6 bases short and J 2 bases short, with 11 bases between. Germline V lookup: CDR1 ENHRY, CDR2 SYGVKD. CDR3 nucleotides: TGTGCCATCAGGGCTAGCCGAACCTACGAGCAGTACTTC. Amino acids: CAIRASRTYEQYF.

This clone was recorded only once. This chain links TRBV6-6 with TRBJ1-1, with D tentatively TRBD1 (6 bases). Germline V gene sequence: CDR1 MNHNY, CDR2 SVGAGI (reference sequence). V was trimmed by 6 bases and J by 7 bases, leaving 21 bases between them. The CDR3 length is 15 residues. CDR3 in amino acids: CASRNRVVGVNEAFF. Here the CDR3 DNA reads TGTGCCAGCAGAAACAGGGTAGTAGGGGTTAATGAAGCTTTCTTT.

This sequence joins TRBV18 and TRBJ1-6; 10 bases align to TRBD1. This CDR3 has 17 residues. The germline V gene has CDR1 KGHSH and CDR2 LQKENI. Trimming took 5 bases from V and 6 from J; bases not matched to a gene: 10. The DNA for the CDR3 is TGTGCCAGCTCAAGGTTCGGGACAGGGGAAAGTAATTCACCCCTCCACTTT. Protein product: CASSRFGTGESNSPLHF.

This sequence joins TRBV19 and TRBJ2-5, with 10 nucleotides matching TRBD1. The germline V gene encodes CDR1 LNHDA and CDR2 SQIVND (reference sequence). V gave up 6 bases and J gave up 5 bases; unmatched junction bases: 12. The CDR3 length is 16 residues. The CDR3 loop reads CASRTSGTGVSETQYF. The CDR3 region has the DNA TGTGCCAGTAGAACTTCCGGGACAGGGGTTTCGGAGACCCAGTACTTC.

The chain uses TRBV27 and TRBJ1-2; D gene uncertain. V lost 0 bases to trimming and J lost 6 bases, with 11 bases between them. The CDR3 sequence is 14 residues long. Germline values: CDR1 MNHEY, CDR2 SMNVEV (reference sequence). This chain's CDR3 is CASSLSRAAHGYTF. DNA of the CDR3: TGTGCCAGCAGTTTATCGAGGGCAGCCCATGGCTACACCTTC.

The chain uses TRBV27 and TRBJ2-3; 7 nucleotides line up with TRBD1. This CDR3 has 15 amino acids. Germline lookup yields CDR1 MNHEY and CDR2 SMNVEV (reference sequence). V lost 5 bases and J lost 0; bases outside the gene matches: 5. The CDR3 nucleotides read TGTGCCAGCAGTCTAAGGGACAGAAGCACAGATACGCAGTATTTT. Amino acid sequence: CASSLRDRSTDTQYF.

The genes are TRBV4-2 and TRBJ1-4; maybe TRBD1 (5 bases). CDR3 length: 15 amino acids. CDR1 is LGHNA and CDR2 is YNFKEQ in the germline V gene. Trimming took off 1 base at V and 6 bases at J, with 12 bases between the two ends. CDR3 bases: TGTGCCAGCAGCCAAGTTGGGGCCTCAGATGAAAAACTGTTTTTT. Translating it yields CASSQVGASDEKLFF.

This sequence joins TRBV7-2 and TRBJ2-1, with TRBD2 matching 7 bases. This CDR3 spans 15 amino acids. Germline lookup yields CDR1 SGHTA and CDR2 FQGNSA. Trimming at V came to 5 bases and at J to 3 bases, leaving 7 bases not matched to a gene. CDR3 in DNA: TGTGCCAGCAGCGGGGGGGGAATTTACTACAATGAGCAGTTCTTC. Its protein is CASSGGGIYYNEQFF.

This CDR3 reads CASSMGGSSYEQYF. The CDR3, as DNA: TGTGCCAGTAGTATGGGGGGGAGCTCCTACGAGCAGTACTTC. This chain links TRBV19 with TRBJ2-7; 7 nucleotides line up with TRBD2. CDR3 length: 14 residues. J was trimmed by 0 bases and V by 3 bases; bases with no gene match: 2. Per the germline V gene, CDR1 is LNHDA and CDR2 is SQIVND (reference sequence).

CDR3 sequence (DNA): TGCAGCGTTGTCGGGGACAGGGGGGAGACCAATGAGCAGTTCTTC. It yields the protein CSVVGDRGETNEQFF. The J gene is TRBJ2-1, the V gene TRBV29-1; the match to TRBD1 covers 11 bases. The CDR3 spans 15 residues. V gave up 4 bases and J gave up 6 bases; unmatched junction bases: 8. In germline, CDR1 is SQVTM, CDR2 ANQGSEA.

V and J are TRBV28 and TRBJ2-7, with D uncertain. The ends were cut back, 2 bases at V and 2 bases at J, with 4 bases in the middle. Per germline, CDR1 MDHEN and CDR2 SYDVKM. The CDR3 loop spans 12 amino acids. The CDR3 spells CASSLGAYEQYF. The CDR3 region has the DNA TGTGCCAGCAGTTTAGGAGCCTACGAGCAGTACTTC.

This clone appeared a single time. V usage is TRBV28 and J usage is TRBJ2-1, with D possibly TRBD2 on 5 matching bases. The V end lost 6 bases, the J end lost 6 bases, and 18 bases lay between the germline ends. The length of the CDR3 is 15 residues. Germline assignment: CDR1 MDHEN and CDR2 SYDVKM. The chain's CDR3 is CASRSPGYKGNEQFF. In DNA form, the CDR3 reads TGTGCCAGCAGGTCACCGGGATATAAGGGCAATGAGCAGTTCTTC.

CDR3 residues: CAISESLGTGAKYYGYTF. The CDR3 DNA is TGTGCCATCAGTGAGTCATTAGGGACAGGGGCCAAGTACTATGGCTACACCTTC. V is TRBV10-3 and J is TRBJ1-2; 10 bases line up with TRBD1. J was trimmed by 3 bases and V by 0 bases; bases with no gene match: 10. Germline CDR1 reads ENHRY; CDR2 reads SYGVKD. This CDR3 is built from 18 residues.

For the CDR3, the DNA is TGCAGCGCTACCGTCGGGACAGACACCGGGGAGCTGTTTTTT. This translates into CSATVGTDTGELFF. This chain uses TRBV29-1 with TRBJ2-2; 7 bases line up with TRBD1. This CDR3 is built from 14 residues. Germline lookup yields CDR1 SQVTM and CDR2 ANQGSEA. J was trimmed by 3 bases and V by 7 bases; bases with no gene match: 8.

V is TRBV5-1 and J is TRBJ2-3; 10 bases map to TRBD2. This CDR3 is 15 amino acids long. V was clipped by 5 bases and J by 2 bases; unmatched bases: 5. The germline CDR1 and CDR2 sequences are SGHRS and YFSETQ. The CDR3 loop reads CASSSTSGVTDTQYF. The CDR3 bases are TGCGCCAGCAGTTCCACTAGCGGGGTCACAGATACGCAGTATTTT.

This sequence joins TRBV5-6 and TRBJ1-1, with 8 bases aligning to TRBD1. The CDR3 covers 15 residues. The germline V gene encodes CDR1 SGHDT and CDR2 YYEEEE. With V trimmed by 3 bases and J by 1 base, 5 bases remained unmatched. CDR3 in amino acids: CASSYLDRGNTEAFF. For the CDR3, the DNA is TGTGCCAGCAGCTACCTCGACAGGGGGAACACTGAAGCTTTCTTT.

This clone was detected once. The chain is built from TRBV4-1 and TRBJ2-1; 9 nucleotides agree with TRBD2. This CDR3 comprises 16 residues. Germline CDR1 is MGHRA and CDR2 is YSYEKL. The ends lost 0 bases at V and 4 bases at J; junction bases unmatched: 4. The CDR3 region is CASSQDETSGYNEQFF. CDR3 coding DNA: TGCGCCAGCAGCCAAGATGAGACTAGCGGATACAATGAGCAGTTCTTC.

This chain joins TRBV7-6 and TRBJ1-1; possible D gene TRBD1, 5 bases. This CDR3 region has 13 residues. Trimming removed 5 bases at V and 4 bases at J, with 11 bases between. In germline, CDR1 is SGHVS, CDR2 FNYEAQ. CDR3 residues: CASSADITTEAFF. The CDR3 DNA is TGTGCCAGCAGCGCGGACATAACCACTGAAGCTTTCTTT.

The V call is TRBV6-6, the J call TRBJ2-1; D remains unclear. From germline, CDR1 is MNHNY and CDR2 SVGAGI (reference sequence). The CDR3 totals 13 residues. V was cut by 2 bases and J by 6 bases, with 8 bases left in between. CDR3 DNA sequence: TGTGCCAGCAGTTACGAGGCAGCCAATGAGCAGTTCTTC. Translating it yields CASSYEAANEQFF.

V gene TRBV19 combines with J gene TRBJ2-7; D is possibly TRBD1 (5 bases). Germline-derived CDR1 and CDR2 are LNHDA and SQIVND (reference sequence). The CDR3 contains 14 residues. Trimming took 5 bases from V and 3 from J, leaving 14 bases between them. CDR3 in DNA: TGTGCCAGTAGTCCCCAGGGCCAGTACTACGAGCAGTACTTC. Protein: CASSPQGQYYEQYF.

This clone was seen more than once but under ten times. This chain uses TRBV5-5 with TRBJ2-5; 7 nucleotides align to TRBD2. V gave up 2 bases and J gave up 1 base; unmatched junction bases: 8. Germline V gene sequence: CDR1 SGHKS, CDR2 YYEKEE (reference sequence). The length of the CDR3 is 16 residues. This chain's CDR3 is CASSFFAGDSQETQYF. The CDR3, as DNA: TGTGCCAGCAGCTTTTTTGCGGGGGATAGCCAAGAGACCCAGTACTTC.

The chain uses TRBV27 and TRBJ2-7; TRBD2 aligns across 9 bases. Germline assignment: CDR1 MNHEY and CDR2 SMNVEV (reference sequence). The CDR3 is 15 amino acids. V lost 5 bases to trimming and J lost 3 bases; unmatched junction nucleotides: 8. CDR3 in DNA: TGTGCCAGCAGTCCCCCTTCTAGCGGGGACTACGAGCAGTACTTC. It yields the protein CASSPPSSGDYEQYF.

The chain employs TRBV30 and TRBJ2-4, with 11 bases fitting TRBD1. The germline gives CDR1 GTSNPN, CDR2 SVGIG (reference sequence). Unmatched junction bases numbered 3, after V lost 5 bases and J lost 0 bases. The length of the CDR3 is 15 residues. The CDR3 here is CAWSGTGGAKNIQYF. The CDR3 bases are TGTGCCTGGTCCGGGACAGGGGGAGCCAAAAACATTCAGTACTTC.

The CDR3 region is CASSPFPGTGSYEQYF. CDR3 DNA: TGTGCCAGCAGCCCTTTTCCAGGGACAGGGTCCTACGAGCAGTACTTC. The genes are TRBV14 and TRBJ2-7; 9 bases fit TRBD1. The CDR3 runs to 16 residues. Germline V lookup: CDR1 SGHDN, CDR2 FVKESK. With V trimmed by 4 bases and J by 1 base, 8 bases remained unmatched.

V and J are TRBV29-1 and TRBJ1-2; 7 nucleotides align to TRBD1. With V trimmed by 4 bases and J by 0 bases, 2 bases remained unmatched. The CDR3 length is 13 residues. Looked up from germline, CDR1 is SQVTM and CDR2 is ANQGSEA. CDR3 nucleotide sequence: TGCAGCGTTGGGGACAGCGCTAACTATGGCTACACCTTC. It is translated as CSVGDSANYGYTF.

The chain combines TRBV6-5 with TRBJ2-5, with D perhaps matching TRBD1 (5 bases). CDR3 length equals 13 residues. V gave up 6 bases and J gave up 0 bases, with 8 bases separating them. Germline loops: CDR1 MNHEY, CDR2 SVGAGI. The CDR3 spells CASSAGYQETQYF. DNA for the CDR3: TGTGCCAGCAGCGCAGGGTACCAAGAGACCCAGTACTTC.

The chain combines TRBV6-5 with TRBJ1-5; D possibly corresponds to TRBD1 (6 bases). The CDR3 contains 13 residues. Trimming pared 8 bases from V and 7 bases from J, leaving 15 bases between. Germline V gene lookup returns CDR1 MNHEY and CDR2 SVGAGI. The CDR3 sequence: CASGLTQGQPQHF. Written as DNA, the CDR3 is TGTGCCAGCGGGCTCACACAGGGACAGCCCCAGCATTTT.

The chain employs TRBV29-1 and TRBJ1-1; the D gene is possibly TRBD1 (6 bases). The CDR3 covers 14 residues. V gave up 4 bases and J gave up 1 base, with 13 bases separating them. Germline V gives CDR1 SQVTM, CDR2 ANQGSEA. CDR3 bases: TGCAGCGTTGGGGCAGGGGTAGGGAACACTGAAGCTTTCTTT. Translating gives CSVGAGVGNTEAFF.